Each of the 7 T cell receptor beta chains below was sequenced from the same sample in a study of glioma-infiltrating T cells after dendritic cell vaccination. Profiled with immunoSEQ multiplex PCR; TCRdb holds only in-frame clones, not every one. Of some 100,000 clones listed, approximately 80% are singletons. The source was blood, collected before dendritic cell vaccination. Every receptor here comes from a human donor with glioblastoma.

The chain employs TRBV28 and TRBJ1-2, with D unresolved. The germline V and J ends were trimmed by 3 bases and 8 bases, with 16 bases remaining between them. From germline, CDR1 is MDHEN and CDR2 SYDVKM. This CDR3 is built from 14 residues. The CDR3, as DNA: TGTGCCAGCAGTTTCTCTGGGCCATCCTTGGGCTACACCTTC. Its translation is CASSFSGPSLGYTF.

The J gene is TRBJ1-4, the V gene TRBV30, with 8 bases fitting TRBD1. The CDR3 is made up of 14 amino acids. Germline V lookup: CDR1 GTSNPN, CDR2 SVGIG (reference sequence). With V trimmed by 5 bases and J by 6 bases, 8 bases remained unmatched. The CDR3: CAWAAGTGDEKLFF. The CDR3 DNA follows: TGTGCCTGGGCTGCGGGGACAGGAGATGAAAAACTGTTTTTT.

The gene calls are TRBV5-1 and TRBJ1-1; D may be TRBD1 (5 bases). The V gene's germline CDR1 is SGHRS and CDR2 YFSETQ. The CDR3 sequence is 13 residues long. V was trimmed by 1 base and J by 3 bases, leaving 7 bases between them. CDR3 in amino acids: CASSLTGDTEAFF. DNA of the CDR3: TGCGCCAGCAGCTTGACGGGGGACACTGAAGCTTTCTTT.

The V gene is TRBV28, the J gene TRBJ2-5, with 10 nucleotides matching TRBD2. Germline loops: CDR1 MDHEN, CDR2 SYDVKM. The CDR3 sequence is 15 residues long. The junction had 5 bases not matched to a gene; V was cut back by 4 bases and J by 3 bases. As DNA, the CDR3 is TGTGCCAGCAGTTCCCAAGGACTAGCGGAAGAGACCCAGTACTTC. Translated, it gives CASSSQGLAEETQYF.

The chain employs TRBV5-1 and TRBJ1-2, with 8 bases lining up with TRBD1. This CDR3 spans 14 amino acids. In germline, CDR1 is SGHRS, CDR2 YFSETQ. V gave up 4 bases and J gave up 9 bases; unmatched junction bases: 11. CDR3 residues: CASSTSPGGESYTF. As DNA, the CDR3 is TGCGCCAGCAGCACTAGTCCAGGGGGCGAAAGCTACACCTTC.

This chain uses TRBV6-6 with TRBJ1-2; the match to TRBD1 covers 8 bases. The ends lost 4 bases at V and 7 bases at J; junction bases unmatched: 11. The V gene's germline CDR1 is MNHNY and CDR2 SVGAGI (reference sequence). CDR3 length: 15 amino acids. The CDR3 DNA sequence: TGTGCCAGCAGTTCGACGTCAGGGGGCGCAGGTGGCTACACCTTC. Protein sequence: CASSSTSGGAGGYTF.

The chain employs TRBV7-8 and TRBJ2-2; 8 positions match TRBD2. CDR1 and CDR2 (germline): SGHVS, FQNEAQ. This CDR3 has 16 residues. V shed 7 bases and J 7 bases; nucleotides not matched to a gene: 14. CDR3 protein: CASIQATGTRVGELFF. DNA of the CDR3: TGTGCCAGCATCCAGGCGACCGGGACTAGGGTCGGGGAGCTGTTTTTT.